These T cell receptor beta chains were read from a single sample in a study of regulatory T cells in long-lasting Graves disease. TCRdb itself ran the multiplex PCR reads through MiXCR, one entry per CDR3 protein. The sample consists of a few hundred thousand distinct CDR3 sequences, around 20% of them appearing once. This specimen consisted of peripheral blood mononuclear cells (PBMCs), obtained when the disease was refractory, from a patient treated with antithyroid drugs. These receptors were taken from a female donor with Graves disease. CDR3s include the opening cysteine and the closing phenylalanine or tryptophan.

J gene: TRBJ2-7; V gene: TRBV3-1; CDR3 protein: CASSPGVSYEQYF
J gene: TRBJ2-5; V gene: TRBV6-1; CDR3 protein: CASSELASGQETQYF
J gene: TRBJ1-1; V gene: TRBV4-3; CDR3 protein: CASSPVSNTGNTEAFF
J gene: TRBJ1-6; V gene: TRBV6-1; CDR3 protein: CASSNRDSNNSPLHF
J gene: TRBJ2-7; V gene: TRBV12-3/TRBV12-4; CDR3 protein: CASSSADEQYF
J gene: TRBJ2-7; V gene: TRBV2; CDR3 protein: CASSLDRWGYGQYF
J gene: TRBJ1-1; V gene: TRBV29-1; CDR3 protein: CSGGGMNTEAFF
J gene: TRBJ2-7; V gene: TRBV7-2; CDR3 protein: CASSSEAQHSYEQYF
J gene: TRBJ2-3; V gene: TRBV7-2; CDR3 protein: CASSPASGKNTDTQYF
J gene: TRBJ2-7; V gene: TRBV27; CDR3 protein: CASSFLGTGAYEQYF
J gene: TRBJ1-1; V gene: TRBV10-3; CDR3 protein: CAISESVGNTEAFF
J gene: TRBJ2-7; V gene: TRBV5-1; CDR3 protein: CASSTDAKTYEQYF
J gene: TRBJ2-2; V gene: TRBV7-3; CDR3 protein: CASSPILAVGGELFF
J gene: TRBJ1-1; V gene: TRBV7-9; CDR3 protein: CASSQVARGPEAFF
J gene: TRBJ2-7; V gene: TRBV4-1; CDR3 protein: CASSQAPAGSSYEQYF
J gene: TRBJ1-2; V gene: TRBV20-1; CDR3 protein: CSAGDYGYTF
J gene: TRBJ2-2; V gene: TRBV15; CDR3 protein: CATSSGFYRTGELFF
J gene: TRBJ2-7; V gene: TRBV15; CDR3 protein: CATSSGPGPAYEQYF
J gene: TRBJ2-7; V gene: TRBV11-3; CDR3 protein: CASSSYLGYEQYF
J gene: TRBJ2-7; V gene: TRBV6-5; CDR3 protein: CASSYGPPTGGTYEQYF
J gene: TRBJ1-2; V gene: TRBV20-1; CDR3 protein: CSARTPGAYGYTF
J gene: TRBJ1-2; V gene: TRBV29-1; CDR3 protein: CSVGKTANYGYTF
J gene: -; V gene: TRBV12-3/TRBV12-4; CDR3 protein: CASSLRGEQFF
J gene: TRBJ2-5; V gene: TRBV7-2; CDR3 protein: CASSSTGTGGWETQYF
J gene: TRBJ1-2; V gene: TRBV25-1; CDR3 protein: CASSNDRENGYTF
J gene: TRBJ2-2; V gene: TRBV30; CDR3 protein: CAWGTGWNTGELFF
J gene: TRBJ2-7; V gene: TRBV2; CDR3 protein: CASSGGRAGAQYF
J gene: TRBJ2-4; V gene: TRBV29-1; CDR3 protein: CSVEIPWAGDWSSSRQNIQYF
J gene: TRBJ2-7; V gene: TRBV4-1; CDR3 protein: CASSQDFETSAPYEQYF
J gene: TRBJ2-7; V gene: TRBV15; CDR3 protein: CATSRDSYSYEQYF
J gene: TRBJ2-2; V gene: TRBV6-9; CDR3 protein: CASSSTGVRAGELFF
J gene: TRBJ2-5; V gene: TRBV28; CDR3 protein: CASSRGGNQETQYF
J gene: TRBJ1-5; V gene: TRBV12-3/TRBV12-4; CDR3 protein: CASSLQGFNQPQHF
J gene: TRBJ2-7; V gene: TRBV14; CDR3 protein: CASSLRTGANYEQYF
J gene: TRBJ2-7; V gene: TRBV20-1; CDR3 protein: CSADRDSLAGPYEQYF
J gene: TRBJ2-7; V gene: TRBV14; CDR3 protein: CASSQERLDRGFYEQYF
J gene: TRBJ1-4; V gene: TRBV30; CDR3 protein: CAWEKNTGSNEKLFF
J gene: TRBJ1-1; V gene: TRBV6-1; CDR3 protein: CASRLTGGGFPEAFF
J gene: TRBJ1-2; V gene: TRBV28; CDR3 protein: CASSSNRVDGYTF
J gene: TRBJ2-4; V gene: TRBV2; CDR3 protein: CASSGTGDQVFQNIQYF
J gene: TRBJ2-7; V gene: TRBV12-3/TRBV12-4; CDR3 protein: CASTASGRPYEQYF
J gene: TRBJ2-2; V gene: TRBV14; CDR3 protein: CASSQELGTGELFF
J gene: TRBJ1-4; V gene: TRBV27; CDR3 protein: CASSPFDRAFSEKLFF
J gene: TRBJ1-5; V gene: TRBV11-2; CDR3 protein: CASSHWPNQPQHF
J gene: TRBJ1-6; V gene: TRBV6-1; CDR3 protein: CASSRGQGASPLHF
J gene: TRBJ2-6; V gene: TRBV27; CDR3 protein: CASARLSGANVLTF
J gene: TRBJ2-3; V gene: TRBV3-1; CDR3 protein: CASSLRTGRFTDTQYF
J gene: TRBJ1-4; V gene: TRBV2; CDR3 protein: CASSSGTPNEKLFF
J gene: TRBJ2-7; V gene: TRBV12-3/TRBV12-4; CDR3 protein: CASSRRTIEQYF
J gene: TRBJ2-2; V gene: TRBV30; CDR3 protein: CAWDLGLAGVVGELFF
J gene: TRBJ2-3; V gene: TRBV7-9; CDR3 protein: CASRDGPGQLTDTQYF
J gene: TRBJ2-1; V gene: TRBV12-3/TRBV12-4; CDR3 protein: CASSLDPRGVAGGKSSYNEQFF
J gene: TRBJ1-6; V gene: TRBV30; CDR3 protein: CAWCRTLDSPLHF
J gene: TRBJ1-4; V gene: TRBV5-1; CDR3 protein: CASSFRGGDEKLFF
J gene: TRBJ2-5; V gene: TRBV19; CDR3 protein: CASSIPGQGETQYF
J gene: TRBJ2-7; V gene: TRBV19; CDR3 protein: CATSGAASGEQYF
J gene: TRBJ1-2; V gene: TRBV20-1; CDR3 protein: CSARLRQTANYGYTF
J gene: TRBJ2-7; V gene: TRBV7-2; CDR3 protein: CASSLGDSPYEQYF
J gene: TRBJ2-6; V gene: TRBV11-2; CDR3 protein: CASSTRPNVLTF